The present entry profiles one T cell receptor beta chain with its context. The CDR3 length is 14 residues. V trimming: 6 bases; J trimming: 7 bases; junction bases outside the gene matches: 10. CDR1 and CDR2 (germline): SGHVS, FQNEAQ. This sample stems from a study of blood T cell repertoires in COVID-19. The wider study: Sites across the United States, Italy and Spain contributed samples from acute and convalescent COVID-19. T cells, B-cell-depleted T cells, or PBMCs supplied cDNA or gDNA.

In the study's own analysis: Reference gene primers were amplified, and this amplification served to estimate nucleated cell counts. Using immunoSEQ multiplex PCR, the repertoire was profiled, and TCRdb retains in-frame clones only, with some absent. The D gene and trimming were derived from the DNA, and the V and J assignments and clone size from that table. Among over 150,000 clones listed, around 80% were seen once. The genes are TRBV7-8 and TRBJ2-5; the match to TRBD2 covers 8 bases. The sample taken for sequencing was peripheral blood. The source of this sequence is a human donor in a cohort sampled during active COVID-19. The CDR3 DNA follows: TGTGCCAGCAGATCGGGAGGGGGTAGCGGGACCCAGTACTTC. Encoded protein: CASRSGGGSGTQYF.